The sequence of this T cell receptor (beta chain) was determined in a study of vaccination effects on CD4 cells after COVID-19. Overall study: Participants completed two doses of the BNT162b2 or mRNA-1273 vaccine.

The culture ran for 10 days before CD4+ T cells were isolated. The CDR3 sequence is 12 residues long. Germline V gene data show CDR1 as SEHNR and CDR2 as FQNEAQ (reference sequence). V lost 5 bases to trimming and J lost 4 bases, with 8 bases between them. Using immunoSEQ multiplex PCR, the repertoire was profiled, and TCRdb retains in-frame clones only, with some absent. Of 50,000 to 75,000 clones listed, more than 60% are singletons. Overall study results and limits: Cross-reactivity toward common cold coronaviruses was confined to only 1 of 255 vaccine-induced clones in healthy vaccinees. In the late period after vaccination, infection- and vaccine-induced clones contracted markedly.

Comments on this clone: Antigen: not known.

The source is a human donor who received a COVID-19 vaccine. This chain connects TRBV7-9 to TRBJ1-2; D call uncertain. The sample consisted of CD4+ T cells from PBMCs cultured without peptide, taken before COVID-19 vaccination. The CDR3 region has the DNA TGTGCCAGCAGCGTACGGGGCTATGGCTACACCTTC. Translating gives CASSVRGYGYTF.